This T cell receptor beta chain was observed in a study of blood T cell repertoires in COVID-19. Study background: In each case, the material was cDNA or gDNA derived from T cells, B-cell-depleted T cells, or PBMCs.

The germline V gene has CDR1 SGHTA and CDR2 FQGNSA. The CDR3 totals 14 residues. Trimming removed 5 bases from V and 6 bases from J, with 16 bases in between. TCRdb's table, derived via immunoSEQ multiplex PCR, lists solely in-frame clones and lacks some. The sample carries 350,000 to 400,000 clones, more than 85% recorded once. The participants were between roughly 18 and 100 years old and came from some 23 US areas. A COVID-19 case had been met by exposed participants during the 2 weeks before study entry. The chain couples TRBV7-2 to TRBJ1-2; D is unresolved. The sample was PBMCs or T cells enriched from blood (not recorded which). This sequence originates from a woman aged 40 to 50 who had been exposed to COVID-19. CDR3 protein: CASSLGSRANGYTF. CDR3 in DNA: TGTGCCAGCAGCCTAGGTTCGAGGGCGAATGGCTACACCTTC.